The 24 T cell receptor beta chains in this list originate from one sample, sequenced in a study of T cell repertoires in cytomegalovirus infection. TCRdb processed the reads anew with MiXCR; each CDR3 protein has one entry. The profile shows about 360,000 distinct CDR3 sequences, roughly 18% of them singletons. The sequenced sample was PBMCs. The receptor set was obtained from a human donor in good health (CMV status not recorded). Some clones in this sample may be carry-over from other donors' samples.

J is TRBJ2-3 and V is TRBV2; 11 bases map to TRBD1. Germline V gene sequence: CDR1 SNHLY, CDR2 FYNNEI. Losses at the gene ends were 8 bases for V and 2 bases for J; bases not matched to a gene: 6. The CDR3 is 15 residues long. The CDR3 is CASSSGQGATDTQYF. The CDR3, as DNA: TGTGCCAGCTCGTCCGGACAGGGGGCCACAGATACGCAGTATTTT.

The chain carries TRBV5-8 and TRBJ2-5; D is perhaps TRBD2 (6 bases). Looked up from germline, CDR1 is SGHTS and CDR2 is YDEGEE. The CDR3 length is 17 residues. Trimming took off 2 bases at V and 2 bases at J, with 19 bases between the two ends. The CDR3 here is CASSFESRGTGQETQYF. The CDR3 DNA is TGTGCCAGCAGCTTTGAGTCCCGGGGGACGGGGCAAGAGACCCAGTACTTC.

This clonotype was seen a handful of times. The CDR3 reads CSARDPSGGTLGQYF. CDR3 DNA sequence: TGCAGTGCTAGAGATCCAAGCGGGGGAACCTTAGGGCAGTATTTT. The V gene is TRBV20-1, the J gene TRBJ2-3; 8 nucleotides line up with TRBD2. CDR1 and CDR2 from the germline V gene are DFQATT and SNEGSKA (reference sequence). This CDR3 comprises 15 residues. V shed 0 bases, J shed 11 bases, and the junction held 13 bases outside the gene matches.

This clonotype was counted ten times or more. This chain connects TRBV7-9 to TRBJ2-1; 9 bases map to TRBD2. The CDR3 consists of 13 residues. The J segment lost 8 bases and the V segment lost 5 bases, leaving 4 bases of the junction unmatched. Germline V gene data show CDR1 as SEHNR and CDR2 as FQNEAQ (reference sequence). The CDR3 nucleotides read TGTGCCAGCAGCCCGGGACTAGCTGATGAGCAGTTCTTC. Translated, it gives CASSPGLADEQFF. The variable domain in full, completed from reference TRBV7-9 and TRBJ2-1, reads DTGVSQNPRHKITKRGQNVTFRCDPISEHNRLYWYRQTLGQGPEFLTYFQNEAQLEKSRLLSDRFSAERPKGSFSTLEIQRTEQGDSAMYLCASSPGLADEQFFGPGTRLTVL.

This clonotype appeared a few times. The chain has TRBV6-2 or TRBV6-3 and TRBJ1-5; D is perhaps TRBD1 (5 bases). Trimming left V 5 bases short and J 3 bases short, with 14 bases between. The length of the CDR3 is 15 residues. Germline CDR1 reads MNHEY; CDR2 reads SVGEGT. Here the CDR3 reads CASSPTTAFNQPQHF. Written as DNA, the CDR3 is TGTGCCAGCAGTCCGACGACAGCGTTCAATCAGCCCCAGCATTTT.

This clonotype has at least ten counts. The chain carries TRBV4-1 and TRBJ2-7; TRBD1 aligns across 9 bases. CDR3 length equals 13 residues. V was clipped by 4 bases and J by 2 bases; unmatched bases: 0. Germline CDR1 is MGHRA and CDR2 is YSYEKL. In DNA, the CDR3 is TGCGCCAGCAGCCGGGACAGGGCCTACGAGCAGTACTTC. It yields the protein CASSRDRAYEQYF.

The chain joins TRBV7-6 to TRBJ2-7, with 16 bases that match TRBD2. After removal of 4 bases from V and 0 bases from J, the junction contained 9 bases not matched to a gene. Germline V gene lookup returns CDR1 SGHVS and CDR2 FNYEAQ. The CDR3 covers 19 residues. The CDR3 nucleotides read TGTGCCAGCAGCTCAACCGGGACTAGCGGGAGGGAAGCCTCCTACGAGCAGTACTTC. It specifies CASSSTGTSGREASYEQYF.

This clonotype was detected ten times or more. The CDR3 reads CASSSRGGKTYEQYF. For the CDR3, the DNA is TGTGCCAGCAGCTCCCGTGGGGGGAAAACCTACGAGCAGTACTTC. The V call is TRBV7-2, the J call TRBJ2-7; possible D gene TRBD2, 6 bases. Trimming took off 4 bases at V and 2 bases at J, with 15 bases between the two ends. Germline CDR1 reads SGHTA; CDR2 reads FQGNSA. The CDR3 spans 15 residues.

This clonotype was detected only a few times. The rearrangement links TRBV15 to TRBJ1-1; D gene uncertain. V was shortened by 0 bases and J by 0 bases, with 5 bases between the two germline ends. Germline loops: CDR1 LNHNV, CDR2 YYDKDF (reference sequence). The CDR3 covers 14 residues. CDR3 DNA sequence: TGTGCCACCAGCAGAGATCGGCTGAACACTGAAGCTTTCTTT. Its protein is CATSRDRLNTEAFF.

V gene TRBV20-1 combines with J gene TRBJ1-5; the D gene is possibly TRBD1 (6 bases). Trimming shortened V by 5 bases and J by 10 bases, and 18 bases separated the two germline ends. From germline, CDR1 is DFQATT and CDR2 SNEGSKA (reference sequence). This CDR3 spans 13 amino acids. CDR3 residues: CSAEPPGGRPQHF. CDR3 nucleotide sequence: TGCAGTGCTGAACCCCCCGGGGGCCGACCCCAGCATTTT.

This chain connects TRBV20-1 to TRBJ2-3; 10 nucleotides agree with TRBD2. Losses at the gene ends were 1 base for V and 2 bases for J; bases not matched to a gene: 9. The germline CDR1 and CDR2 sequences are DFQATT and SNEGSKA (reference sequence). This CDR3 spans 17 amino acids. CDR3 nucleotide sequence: TGCAGTGCTAGAGCTCTAGCGGGGGACCCTTTCACAGATACGCAGTATTTT. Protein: CSARALAGDPFTDTQYF.

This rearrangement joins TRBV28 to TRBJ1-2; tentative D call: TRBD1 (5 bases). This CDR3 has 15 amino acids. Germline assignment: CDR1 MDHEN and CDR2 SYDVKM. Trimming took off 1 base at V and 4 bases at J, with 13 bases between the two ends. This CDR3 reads CASSLLAGTRYGYTF. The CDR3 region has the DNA TGTGCCAGCAGTTTATTGGCAGGGACTCGCTATGGCTACACCTTC.

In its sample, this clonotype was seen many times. Here the CDR3 DNA reads TGTGCCAGTTCCCCCGATGCTAACCTTTACAATGAGCAGTTCTTC. It codes for CASSPDANLYNEQFF. This chain links TRBV19 with TRBJ2-1; D gene uncertain. The CDR3 length is 15 residues. Per germline, CDR1 LNHDA and CDR2 SQIVND (reference sequence). Trimming left V 8 bases short and J 4 bases short, with 18 bases between.

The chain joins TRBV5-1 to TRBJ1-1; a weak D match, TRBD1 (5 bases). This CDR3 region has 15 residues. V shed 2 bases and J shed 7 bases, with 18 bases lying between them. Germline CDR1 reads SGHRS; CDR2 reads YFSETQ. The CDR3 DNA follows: TGCGCCAGCAGCTTTAAGATACGGGGCCCGAATGAAGCTTTCTTT. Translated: CASSFKIRGPNEAFF.

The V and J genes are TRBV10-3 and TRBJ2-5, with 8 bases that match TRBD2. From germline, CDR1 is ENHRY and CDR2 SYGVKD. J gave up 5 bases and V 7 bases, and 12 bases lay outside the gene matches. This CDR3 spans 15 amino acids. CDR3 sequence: CAIKLTGRASETQYF. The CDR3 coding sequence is TGTGCCATCAAGCTTACCGGGAGGGCCTCTGAGACCCAGTACTTC.

The CDR3 DNA reads TGCGCCAGCAGCCAAGTGGCGGCGGATACGCAGTATTTT. It translates to CASSQVAADTQYF. The genes are TRBV4-3 and TRBJ2-3; D uncertain. Germline assignment: CDR1 LGHNA and CDR2 YSLEER. The CDR3 loop spans 13 amino acids. The ends were cut back, 1 base at V and 6 bases at J, with 8 bases in the middle.

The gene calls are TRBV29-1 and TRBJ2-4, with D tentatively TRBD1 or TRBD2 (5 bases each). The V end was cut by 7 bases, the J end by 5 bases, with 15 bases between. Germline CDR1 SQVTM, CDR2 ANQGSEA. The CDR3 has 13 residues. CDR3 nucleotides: TGCAGCGCTGATGGGGGAAGTGAAAACATTCAGTACTTC. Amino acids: CSADGGSENIQYF. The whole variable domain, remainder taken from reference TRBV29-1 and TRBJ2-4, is SAVISQKPSRDICQRGTSLTIQCQVDSQVTMMFWYRQQPGQSLTLIATANQGSEATYESGFVIDKFPISRPNLTFSTLTVSNMSPEDSSIYLCSADGGSENIQYFGAGTRLSVL.

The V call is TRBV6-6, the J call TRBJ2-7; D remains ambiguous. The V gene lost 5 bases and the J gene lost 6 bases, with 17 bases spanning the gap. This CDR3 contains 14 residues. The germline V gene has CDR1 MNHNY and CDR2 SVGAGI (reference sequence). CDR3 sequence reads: CASSPDLFSGEQYF. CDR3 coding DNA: TGTGCCAGCAGTCCCGATCTGTTTTCCGGCGAGCAGTACTTC.

The CDR3 region has the DNA TGTGCCAGCAGCCAAGCGGCCCCTCTAGCGAACCAAGAGACCCAGTACTTC. It specifies CASSQAAPLANQETQYF. The chain recombines TRBV3-1 with TRBJ2-5; D may be TRBD2 (6 bases). CDR3 length: 17 amino acids. Per germline, CDR1 LGHDT and CDR2 YNNKEL (reference sequence). Trimming pared 1 base from V and 0 bases from J, leaving 15 bases between.

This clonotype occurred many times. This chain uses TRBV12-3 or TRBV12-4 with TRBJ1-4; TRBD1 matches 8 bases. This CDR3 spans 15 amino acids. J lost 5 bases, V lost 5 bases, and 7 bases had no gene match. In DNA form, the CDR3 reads TGTGCCAGCAGTCTCCCAGGGGGCCAGAATGAAAAACTGTTTTTT. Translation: CASSLPGGQNEKLFF.

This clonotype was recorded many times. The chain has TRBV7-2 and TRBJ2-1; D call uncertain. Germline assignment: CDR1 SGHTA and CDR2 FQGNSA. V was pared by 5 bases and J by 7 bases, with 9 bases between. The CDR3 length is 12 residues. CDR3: CASSMGFNEQFF. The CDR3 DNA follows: TGTGCCAGCAGCATGGGGTTTAATGAGCAGTTCTTC.

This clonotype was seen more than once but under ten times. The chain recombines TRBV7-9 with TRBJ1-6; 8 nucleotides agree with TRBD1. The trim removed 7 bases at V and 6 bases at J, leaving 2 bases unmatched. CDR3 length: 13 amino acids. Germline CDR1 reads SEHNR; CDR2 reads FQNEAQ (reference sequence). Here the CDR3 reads CASTGQGNSPLHF. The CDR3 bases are TGTGCCAGCACCGGACAGGGTAATTCACCCCTCCACTTT.

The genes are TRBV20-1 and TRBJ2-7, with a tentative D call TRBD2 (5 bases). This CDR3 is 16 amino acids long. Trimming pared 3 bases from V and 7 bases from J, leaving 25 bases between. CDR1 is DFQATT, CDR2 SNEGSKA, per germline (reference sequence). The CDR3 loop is CSASHPESRASGEQYF. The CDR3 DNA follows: TGCAGTGCTAGTCATCCCGAATCGAGGGCAAGTGGAGAGCAGTACTTC.

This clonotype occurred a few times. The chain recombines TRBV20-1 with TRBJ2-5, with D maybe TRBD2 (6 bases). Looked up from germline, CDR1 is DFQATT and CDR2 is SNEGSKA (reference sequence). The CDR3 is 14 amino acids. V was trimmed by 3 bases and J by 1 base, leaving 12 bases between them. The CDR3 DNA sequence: TGCAGTGCTAGGGACGGGAGCACCCAAGAGACCCAGTACTTC. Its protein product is CSARDGSTQETQYF.